The 12 T cell receptor beta chains listed next were all sequenced from one sample in a study of T cells of healthy individuals. TCRdb called the 5' RACE reads again in MiXCR, with one record for every CDR3 protein. This table has about 41,000 distinct CDR3 sequences, approximately 4.5% appearing once. The receptors were gathered from a human donor in good health.

This clonotype appeared a single time. With a much larger clone just one base away, this may be a read error. This chain connects TRBV19 to TRBJ2-3, with 8 positions matching TRBD2. The CDR3 has 14 amino acids. Germline assignment: CDR1 LNHDA and CDR2 SQIVND (reference sequence). The CDR3 region is CASTTSGSIDTQYF. CDR3 DNA sequence: TGTGCCAGTACAACTAGCGGAAGCATAGATACGCAGTATTTT.

The chain employs TRBV5-6 and TRBJ1-5, with TRBD1 as a possible D gene (5 bases). The V gene lost 2 bases and the J gene lost 7 bases, with 7 bases spanning the gap. CDR1 is SGHDT, CDR2 YYEEEE, per germline. The CDR3 is 12 amino acids. The CDR3 DNA is TGTGCCAGCAGCTTAGGGGACCAGCCCCAGCATTTT. Protein: CASSLGDQPQHF.

A few counts support this clonotype. The chain recombines TRBV7-3 with TRBJ1-2; no clear D. Between the trimmed V and J ends, which lost 6 bases and 1 base, there was a span of 21 bases. There are 17 residues in the CDR3. Germline values: CDR1 SGHTA, CDR2 FQGTGA. CDR3: CASSPSGSHPYNYGYTF. The DNA for the CDR3 is TGTGCCAGCAGTCCATCAGGAAGTCATCCGTATAACTATGGCTACACCTTC.

This clonotype was found many times. V usage is TRBV29-1 and J usage is TRBJ1-1, with D unclear. Germline CDR1 SQVTM, CDR2 ANQGSEA. Trimming cost V 3 bases and J 2 bases, with 13 bases left between them. There are 14 residues in the CDR3. The CDR3, as DNA: TGCAGCGTTGAGGTTCTGGAGATAAACACTGAAGCTTTCTTT. As protein: CSVEVLEINTEAFF.

This clonotype has only a few counts. This chain links TRBV7-6 with TRBJ2-7, with 7 bases matching TRBD1. In germline, CDR1 is SGHVS, CDR2 FNYEAQ. Trimming removed 3 bases from V and 3 bases from J; junction bases left unmatched: 5. CDR3 size: 14 residues. The CDR3 region is CASSLGTDNYEQYF. CDR3 sequence (DNA): TGTGCCAGCAGCTTGGGGACAGACAACTACGAGCAGTACTTC.

This clonotype was recorded at least ten times. The V gene is TRBV12-3 or TRBV12-4, the J gene TRBJ1-2; D not certain. With 7 bases removed from V and 0 bases from J, the gap between germline ends came to 18 bases. This CDR3 comprises 16 residues. In nucleotides, the CDR3 is TGTGCCAGCAAATCGTCAAGCCGACCCACTAACTATGGCTACACCTTC. Translated: CASKSSSRPTNYGYTF.

This clonotype was recorded many times. This chain joins TRBV29-1 and TRBJ2-3; D remains unclear. From germline, CDR1 is SQVTM and CDR2 ANQGSEA. This CDR3 has 12 residues. Trimming removed 4 bases from V and 1 base from J, with 6 bases in between. For the CDR3, the DNA is TGCAGCGTTGGCATCGGCACAGATACGCAGTATTTT. Amino acid sequence: CSVGIGTDTQYF.

There are many counts of this clonotype. The chain links TRBV6-2 or TRBV6-3 to TRBJ2-5; unclear D gene. Between the trimmed V and J ends, which lost 5 bases and 5 bases, there was a span of 12 bases. The CDR3 consists of 13 residues. Germline CDR1 is MNHEY and CDR2 is SVGEGT. The CDR3 DNA reads as TGTGCCAGCAGTCGCCAGCCCCGGGAGACCCAGTACTTC. Amino acids: CASSRQPRETQYF.

This clonotype was seen ten or more times. J is TRBJ2-3 and V is TRBV20-1, with TRBD1 matching 10 bases. The CDR3 runs to 15 residues. Germline CDR1 DFQATT, CDR2 SNEGSKA (reference sequence). V was pared by 6 bases and J by 6 bases, with 12 bases of the junction left unmatched. The CDR3 loop is CSATNRDRGSDTQYF. The CDR3 bases are TGCAGTGCCACTAACCGGGACAGGGGCAGCGATACGCAGTATTTT.

In this sample, this clonotype turned up a few times. This sequence joins TRBV29-1 and TRBJ2-2; 9 bases match TRBD1. Per the germline V gene, CDR1 is SQVTM and CDR2 is ANQGSEA. This CDR3 is 15 amino acids long. V shed 5 bases and J 1 base; nucleotides not matched to a gene: 5. The chain's CDR3 is CSVSGTGLNTGELFF. In nucleotides, the CDR3 is TGCAGCGTTTCCGGGACAGGGCTGAACACCGGGGAGCTGTTTTTT.

Ten or more counts support this clonotype. The genes are TRBV19 and TRBJ2-1; 10 bases agree with TRBD2. Germline V gene data show CDR1 as LNHDA and CDR2 as SQIVND (reference sequence). This CDR3 is 16 amino acids long. After removal of 2 bases from V and 7 bases from J, the junction contained 8 bases not matched to a gene. The CDR3 DNA sequence: TGTGCCAGTAGTATAAGTCCAGCGGGGGGGCCGAATGAGCAGTTCTTC. It codes for CASSISPAGGPNEQFF.

This clonotype occurred many times. This CDR3 reads CASSWFEGADTQYF. The CDR3 DNA sequence: TGTGCCAGCAGCTGGTTTGAGGGGGCAGATACGCAGTATTTT. This chain connects TRBV5-6 to TRBJ2-3, with a possible D match to TRBD1 (6 bases). Trimming cost V 3 bases and J 4 bases, with 12 bases left between them. CDR1 is SGHDT, CDR2 YYEEEE, per germline. The CDR3 totals 14 residues.